Below are 26 T cell receptor beta chains sequenced from a single sample in a study of cytomegalovirus exposure and HLA in healthy donors. 60 Vbeta and 13 Jbeta primers were used in PCR. Sequencing was performed with immunoSEQ multiplex PCR; in TCRdb, only in-frame clones are kept and a portion is missing. Found here are about 200,000 clones; the top ten clones hold almost 0.75%. Sequencing used PBMCs. Receptors originate from a boy under 18 in good health and CMV-seronegative.

The chain recombines TRBV11-1 with TRBJ2-1; a weak D match, TRBD2 (6 bases). The V end lost 5 bases, the J end lost 4 bases, and 18 bases lay between the germline ends. The CDR3 consists of 16 residues. Per germline, CDR1 SGHAT and CDR2 FQDESV (reference sequence). In nucleotides, the CDR3 is TGTGCCAGCAGCCCCGGGCGGGGCGATTATTACAATGAGCAGTTCTTC. Translation gives CASSPGRGDYYNEQFF.

As to this clone: This specimen includes other DNA sequences encoding the same CDR3. V usage is TRBV18 and J usage is TRBJ2-1; D remains ambiguous. V lost 3 bases to trimming and J lost 1 base, with 4 bases between them. The CDR3 is 13 residues long. Germline CDR1 KGHSH, CDR2 LQKENI. The CDR3, as DNA: TGTGCCAGCTCACCTTCGTCCTACAATGAGCAGTTCTTC. Protein sequence: CASSPSSYNEQFF.

The V gene is TRBV10-2, the J gene TRBJ2-3; D ambiguous. Trimming left V 6 bases short and J 4 bases short, with 8 bases between. CDR1 WSHSY and CDR2 SAAADI come from the germline V gene. The CDR3 has 12 residues. CDR3 protein: CASSLVADTQYF. CDR3 nucleotide sequence: TGCGCCAGCAGCCTAGTGGCAGATACGCAGTATTTT.

With regard to this clone: The same CDR3 is also encoded by other DNA sequences in this sample. Written as DNA, the CDR3 is TGCGCCAGCAGCTTGGCAGGGGGCAGCACCGGGGAGCTGTTTTTT. Residues: CASSLAGGSTGELFF. V gene TRBV5-1 combines with J gene TRBJ2-2, with 8 bases identical to TRBD1. Germline CDR1 is SGHRS and CDR2 is YFSETQ. Trimming took 0 bases from V and 4 from J; bases not matched to a gene: 2. The CDR3 covers 15 residues. Supplemented by reference TRBV5-1 and TRBJ2-2, the full variable domain reads KAGVTQTPRYLIKTRGQQVTLSCSPISGHRSVSWYQQTPGQGLQFLFEYFSETQRNKGNFPGRFSGRQFSNSRSEMNVSTLELGDSALYLCASSLAGGSTGELFFGEGSRLTVL.

The chain carries TRBV27 and TRBJ1-2; D gene ambiguous. CDR1 and CDR2 from the germline V gene are MNHEY and SMNVEV (reference sequence). This CDR3 spans 13 amino acids. V lost 5 bases, J lost 1 base, and 8 bases lay in between. The CDR3 region is CASSPQLNYGYTF. The CDR3 DNA is TGTGCCAGCAGTCCACAGCTTAACTATGGCTACACCTTC.

The CDR3 is CAGNTGTASYEQYF. CDR3 sequence (DNA): TGTGCCGGCAATACCGGGACAGCCTCCTACGAGCAGTACTTC. This chain joins TRBV6-1 and TRBJ2-5; TRBD1 agrees at 7 bases. The DNA end favors TRBJ2-7, so the J call may be wrong. Germline V lookup: CDR1 MNHNS, CDR2 SASEGT. The CDR3 consists of 14 residues.

The chain is built from TRBV5-6 and TRBJ1-1, with 8 bases aligning to TRBD1. The V gene's germline CDR1 is SGHDT and CDR2 YYEEEE. V trimming: 5 bases; J trimming: 1 base; junction bases outside the gene matches: 7. This CDR3 region has 15 residues. CDR3 nucleotides: TGTGCCAGCAGGCCCCGGGACAGGCCGAACACTGAAGCTTTCTTT. Its protein product is CASRPRDRPNTEAFF. The full variable domain, its missing parts supplied by reference TRBV5-6 and TRBJ1-1, is DAGVTQSPTHLIKTRGQQVTLRCSPKSGHDTVSWYQQALGQGPQFIFQYYEEEERQRGNFPDRFSGHQFPNYSSELNVNALLLGDSALYLCASRPRDRPNTEAFFGQGTRLTVV.

The rearrangement links TRBV30 to TRBJ1-2; 8 nucleotides align to TRBD1. The CDR3 consists of 13 residues. Germline lookup yields CDR1 GTSNPN and CDR2 SVGIG (reference sequence). J lost 6 bases, V lost 5 bases, and 8 bases had no gene match. For the CDR3, the DNA is TGTGCCTGGGGGGAGGGGACAGGCGATGGCTACACCTTC. It is translated as CAWGEGTGDGYTF.

The genes are TRBV7-8 and TRBJ2-7; 7 positions match TRBD1. The CDR3 runs to 15 residues. Germline V gene sequence: CDR1 SGHVS, CDR2 FQNEAQ. With 1 base clipped from V and 9 bases from J, the junction kept 12 bases outside the gene matches. The CDR3 protein is CASSLGGQTGSMQYF. As DNA, the CDR3 is TGTGCCAGCAGCTTAGGTGGGCAGACAGGGAGCATGCAGTACTTC.

This chain connects TRBV7-2 to TRBJ2-7, with D perhaps matching TRBD2 (6 bases). With 7 bases removed from V and 5 bases from J, the gap between germline ends came to 12 bases. The CDR3 spans 12 residues. Germline lookup yields CDR1 SGHTA and CDR2 FQGNSA. This chain's CDR3 is CASNKLAHEQYF. The CDR3 nucleotides read TGTGCCAGCAACAAACTAGCCCACGAGCAGTACTTC.

CDR3 nucleotide sequence: TGTGCCAGTAGTCCCCAGACAGTTCAAGAGACCCAGTACTTC. Residues: CASSPQTVQETQYF. V gene TRBV19 combines with J gene TRBJ2-5; tentatively, D is TRBD1 (5 bases). The CDR3 is 14 amino acids. The germline V and J ends were trimmed by 5 bases and 2 bases, with 12 bases remaining between them. CDR1 and CDR2 from the germline V gene are LNHDA and SQIVND (reference sequence).

This rearrangement joins TRBV6-1 to TRBJ1-1; 10 bases align to TRBD1. The V segment lost 2 bases and the J segment 3 bases; nucleotides outside the gene matches: 3. The length of the CDR3 is 15 residues. CDR1 and CDR2 from the germline V gene are MNHNS and SASEGT. CDR3 nucleotide sequence: TGTGCCAGCAGTGAACGGGACAGGGGTTACACTGAAGCTTTCTTT. Protein product: CASSERDRGYTEAFF.

The chain is built from TRBV7-6 and TRBJ2-7; D is perhaps TRBD1 (5 bases). The CDR3 extends over 16 amino acids. Per germline, CDR1 SGHVS and CDR2 FNYEAQ. V was trimmed by 2 bases and J by 4 bases, leaving 18 bases between them. CDR3 residues: CASSLLRGSISYEQYF. The CDR3 DNA follows: TGTGCCAGCAGCTTATTAAGGGGCTCGATTTCTTACGAGCAGTACTTC.

The DNA for the CDR3 is TGTGCCAGCAGCCTCGGGGGTAGCACTGAAGCTTTCTTT. As protein: CASSLGGSTEAFF. The chain uses TRBV5-5 and TRBJ1-1, with D possibly being TRBD1 (5 bases). The CDR3 runs to 13 residues. V lost 4 bases, J lost 4 bases, and 11 bases lay in between. Germline CDR1 and CDR2: SGHKS and YYEKEE (reference sequence).

The chain employs TRBV10-3 and TRBJ2-3, with 7 bases matching TRBD1. The V gene's germline CDR1 is ENHRY and CDR2 SYGVKD. This CDR3 has 16 residues. With V trimmed by 0 bases and J by 3 bases, 6 bases remained unmatched. CDR3 sequence: CAISESETGTTDTQYF. The DNA for the CDR3 is TGTGCCATCAGTGAGTCGGAGACAGGGACAACAGATACGCAGTATTTT.

J is TRBJ1-4 and V is TRBV7-2, with a tentative D call TRBD1 (5 bases). Trimming left V 2 bases short and J 2 bases short, with 15 bases between. The germline CDR1 and CDR2 sequences are SGHTA and FQGNSA. The CDR3 sequence is 17 residues long. CDR3 coding DNA: TGTGCCAGCAGCTTAATATTGGGGCTGACTACTAATGAAAAACTGTTTTTT. It codes for CASSLILGLTTNEKLFF.

V is TRBV6-5 and J is TRBJ2-3; 9 bases fit TRBD1. This CDR3 has 15 amino acids. The germline CDR1 and CDR2 sequences are MNHEY and SVGAGI. V lost 7 bases to trimming and J lost 2 bases; unmatched junction nucleotides: 7. CDR3 residues: CASKLNRGPTDTQYF. In DNA form, the CDR3 reads TGTGCCAGCAAACTGAACAGGGGGCCCACAGATACGCAGTATTTT.

The CDR3 DNA follows: TGTGCCAGCAGCCAAATGAGGGACAAGATTTCACCCCTCCACTTT. Residues: CASSQMRDKISPLHF. This chain joins TRBV4-2 and TRBJ1-6; D possibly corresponds to TRBD1 (6 bases). Germline CDR1 is LGHNA and CDR2 is YNFKEQ. Trimming removed 2 bases from V and 9 bases from J, with 14 bases in between. The CDR3 has 15 residues.

Turning to this clone: Other nucleotide sequences in the sample specify the same CDR3. The chain links TRBV5-1 to TRBJ1-5; 11 bases map to TRBD1. The CDR3 spans 14 residues. Germline CDR1 and CDR2: SGHRS and YFSETQ. V was clipped by 4 bases and J by 7 bases; unmatched bases: 4. In DNA, the CDR3 is TGCGCCAGCAGCCTCGGGACAGGGGGGCAGCCCCAGCATTTT. This sequence encodes CASSLGTGGQPQHF.

This chain uses TRBV2 with TRBJ1-2; D not resolved. CDR3 length: 16 residues. Germline CDR1 is SNHLY and CDR2 is FYNNEI. V dropped 7 bases and J dropped 5 bases, with 23 bases sitting between them. CDR3 sequence reads: CASKNPQFGLPYGYTF. CDR3 in DNA: TGTGCCAGCAAGAACCCACAGTTTGGTCTACCGTATGGCTACACCTTC. Full variable domain (remainder filled in from reference TRBV2 and TRBJ1-2): EPEVTQTPSHQVTQMGQEVILRCVPISNHLYFYWYRQILGQKVEFLVSFYNNEISEKSEIFDDQFSVERPDGSNFTLKIRSTKLEDSAMYFCASKNPQFGLPYGYTFGSGTRLTVV.

This chain connects TRBV5-1 to TRBJ2-7; 7 bases map to TRBD1. The V and J ends lost 0 bases and 0 bases, in that order; junction bases with no gene match: 15. The length of the CDR3 is 19 residues. Germline V gives CDR1 SGHRS, CDR2 YFSETQ. The CDR3 region has the DNA TGCGCCAGCAGCTTGGCCTTCATCCAGGGACAGAAGCCCTCCTACGAGCAGTACTTC. It encodes CASSLAFIQGQKPSYEQYF. Based on the CDR3 plus reference TRBV5-1 and TRBJ2-7, the full variable domain is KAGVTQTPRYLIKTRGQQVTLSCSPISGHRSVSWYQQTPGQGLQFLFEYFSETQRNKGNFPGRFSGRQFSNSRSEMNVSTLELGDSALYLCASSLAFIQGQKPSYEQYFGPGTRLTVT.

The chain carries TRBV4-2 and TRBJ2-5, with TRBD2 identical over 13 bases. This CDR3 contains 16 residues. Losses at the gene ends were 4 bases for V and 2 bases for J; bases not matched to a gene: 4. Germline loops: CDR1 LGHNA, CDR2 YNFKEQ. CDR3 nucleotide sequence: TGTGCCAGCAGCCTCGGACTAGCGGGGGCACAAGAGACCCAGTACTTC. It encodes CASSLGLAGAQETQYF.

The rearrangement uses TRBV27 and TRBJ1-2; 12 nucleotides align to TRBD1. Trimming took 6 bases from V and 7 from J; bases not matched to a gene: 6. CDR1 and CDR2 from the germline V gene are MNHEY and SMNVEV (reference sequence). The CDR3 has 14 residues. CDR3 coding DNA: TGTGCCAGCAGGTCCGGGACAGGGGGCTTTGGCTACACCTTC. This codes for CASRSGTGGFGYTF.

This chain links TRBV6-1 with TRBJ1-4; D is ambiguous. The CDR3 consists of 15 residues. CDR1 and CDR2 from the germline V gene are MNHNS and SASEGT. Trimming took off 6 bases at V and 4 bases at J, with 15 bases between the two ends. The CDR3 loop reads CASRWTGRSNEKLFF. The CDR3 bases are TGTGCCAGCAGATGGACCGGGAGGAGTAATGAAAAACTGTTTTTT.

V gene TRBV7-2 combines with J gene TRBJ2-1; TRBD1 might be the D (6 bases). V was clipped by 0 bases and J by 8 bases, with 14 bases between them. The CDR3 totals 15 residues. CDR1 and CDR2 from the germline V gene are SGHTA and FQGNSA. CDR3 DNA sequence: TGTGCCAGCAGCTTAGCTACCAGGGGAGCGGATGAGCAGTTCTTC. Amino acids: CASSLATRGADEQFF.

J is TRBJ2-7 and V is TRBV29-1, with D perhaps matching TRBD2 (7 bases). This CDR3 is built from 16 residues. V lost 0 bases to trimming and J lost 0 bases, with 15 bases between them. Germline V gene lookup returns CDR1 SQVTM and CDR2 ANQGSEA. This chain's CDR3 is CSVEDGGGGGSYEQYF. The DNA of the CDR3 is TGCAGCGTTGAAGATGGGGGGGGAGGGGGCTCCTACGAGCAGTACTTC.